Each of the 27 T cell receptor beta chains below was sequenced from the same sample in a study of graft-versus-host responses after intestinal transplantation. Assay used: immunoSEQ multiplex PCR; TCRdb lists only in-frame clones, some missing. The sample holds 90,000 to 150,000 clones, approximately 95% seen once. These TCRs are of unknown antigen specificity. Sequenced material: unstimulated CD4+ T cells sorted from spleen or lymph node cells, taken before intestinal transplant. The receptors originated from a human donor who received an intestinal transplant.

The chain carries TRBV18 and TRBJ2-1, with TRBD2 matching over 15 bases. Germline V CDR1 and CDR2: KGHSH, LQKENI. This CDR3 contains 18 residues. V lost 3 bases to trimming and J lost 7 bases; unmatched junction nucleotides: 10. The CDR3 nucleotides read TGTGCCAGCTCACCCAGAGGTCCGGGACTAGCGGGAGGAAATGAGCAGTTCTTC. This translates into CASSPRGPGLAGGNEQFF.

In regard to this clone: This specimen includes other DNA sequences encoding the same CDR3. This chain links TRBV5-1 with TRBJ2-3, with unresolved D. The CDR3 loop spans 14 amino acids. Trimming removed 2 bases from V and 0 bases from J, with 7 bases in between. Germline CDR1 and CDR2: SGHRS and YFSETQ. CDR3 sequence (DNA): TGCGCCAGCAGCTTAGGCTCTAGCACAGATACGCAGTATTTT. Translation gives CASSLGSSTDTQYF.

The chain recombines TRBV7-9 with TRBJ2-3; the match to TRBD1 covers 7 bases. Germline V gene sequence: CDR1 SEHNR, CDR2 FQNEAQ (reference sequence). V lost 5 bases and J lost 3; bases outside the gene matches: 5. CDR3 length: 14 amino acids. The CDR3 spells CASSVPGGTDTQYF. The DNA of the CDR3 is TGTGCCAGCAGCGTTCCAGGGGGTACAGATACGCAGTATTTT.

The chain has TRBV11-2 and TRBJ2-4; no reliable D call. The CDR3 sequence is 11 residues long. V was cut by 5 bases and J by 7 bases, with 6 bases left in between. The germline gives CDR1 SGHAT, CDR2 FQNNGV. DNA of the CDR3: TGTGCCAGCAGCAGTATCAACATTCAGTACTTC. It specifies CASSSINIQYF.

This chain uses TRBV12-2 with TRBJ2-7; TRBD2 is the table's D call and was not checked against the DNA. TRBV12-2 is listed as a pseudogene. The CDR3 loop spans 16 amino acids. The DNA for the CDR3 is TGTGCAAGTCGTTCCAGGACCGGGGGGGGATTTGGCGAGCAGTACTTC. Its translation is CASRSRTGGGFGEQYF.

The chain combines TRBV9 with TRBJ2-3; D unclear. The CDR3 has 13 residues. V gave up 8 bases and J gave up 0 bases, with 10 bases separating them. The germline V gene encodes CDR1 SGDLS and CDR2 YYNGEE. The CDR3 loop reads CASSQSSTDTQYF. CDR3 DNA sequence: TGTGCCAGTTCCCAAAGTAGCACAGATACGCAGTATTTT.

This clone was counted a single time. The J gene is TRBJ2-7, the V gene TRBV10-1; 12 bases match TRBD2. Germline CDR1 WNHNN, CDR2 SYGVQD (reference sequence). J was trimmed by 2 bases and V by 0 bases; bases with no gene match: 2. This CDR3 contains 16 residues. The CDR3, as DNA: TGCGCCAGCAGTGAGTCTCTAGCGGGAGGGCCCTACGAGCAGTACTTC. Protein product: CASSESLAGGPYEQYF.

Notes on this clone: Other nucleotide sequences in the sample specify the same CDR3. The chain recombines TRBV9 with TRBJ2-7, with no clear D. The CDR3 runs 13 residues. V lost 0 bases and J lost 3, with 7 bases in between. Germline-derived CDR1 and CDR2 are SGDLS and YYNGEE. In nucleotides, the CDR3 is TGTGCCAGCAGCGTAGAAGCAGGCTACGAGCAGTACTTC. Amino acids: CASSVEAGYEQYF.

V usage is TRBV6-1 and J usage is TRBJ2-1; D may be TRBD1 (5 bases). CDR3 length: 15 residues. Germline V gene data show CDR1 as MNHNS and CDR2 as SASEGT. V was pared by 2 bases and J by 0 bases, with 8 bases between. CDR3 sequence reads: CASSERGFSYNEQFF. The DNA for the CDR3 is TGTGCCAGCAGTGAAAGGGGATTCTCCTACAATGAGCAGTTCTTC.

This clone was counted between two and nine times. This chain connects TRBV7-2 to TRBJ1-2; 8 bases match TRBD1. After removal of 5 bases from V and 8 bases from J, the junction contained 7 bases not matched to a gene. CDR3 size: 13 residues. CDR1 and CDR2 (germline): SGHTA, FQGNSA. The chain's CDR3 is CASSKSGGRGYTF. The CDR3 DNA follows: TGTGCCAGCAGCAAGTCAGGGGGCCGAGGCTACACCTTC.

V and J are TRBV7-9 and TRBJ1-1; TRBD1 is a possible D gene (5 bases). The CDR3 totals 11 residues. Germline CDR1 and CDR2: SEHNR and FQNEAQ (reference sequence). Trimming removed 4 bases at V and 5 bases at J, with 5 bases between. Here the CDR3 DNA reads TGTGCCAGCAGCTCAGGGACTGAAGCTTTCTTT. Translation: CASSSGTEAFF.

CDR3 loop: CASSRRNPTEAFF. In nucleotides, the CDR3 is TGTGCCAGCAGCCGACGTAACCCCACTGAAGCTTTCTTT. This sequence joins TRBV6-5 and TRBJ1-1; the D is unclear. CDR1 MNHEY and CDR2 SVGAGI come from the germline V gene. The CDR3 is made up of 13 amino acids. Trimming took 6 bases from V and 4 from J, leaving 12 bases between them.

The sample holds one count of this clone. The V gene is TRBV10-1, the J gene TRBJ1-1; the D gene is possibly TRBD1 (6 bases). The V gene lost 5 bases and the J gene lost 0 bases, with 10 bases spanning the gap. Germline lookup yields CDR1 WNHNN and CDR2 SYGVQD (reference sequence). This CDR3 spans 14 amino acids. The CDR3 is CASSHRGLNTEAFF. In DNA form, the CDR3 reads TGCGCCAGCAGTCATCGGGGGCTGAACACTGAAGCTTTCTTT.

This clone has only one observation. V gene TRBV6-5 combines with J gene TRBJ2-1, with TRBD1 matching over 8 bases. Germline CDR1 is MNHEY and CDR2 is SVGAGI. With 7 bases clipped from V and 3 bases from J, the junction kept 5 bases outside the gene matches. CDR3 length equals 14 residues. CDR3 nucleotide sequence: TGTGCCAGCACCGGGACAGGTCGCTACAATGAGCAGTTCTTC. It encodes CASTGTGRYNEQFF.

The gene calls are TRBV14 and TRBJ2-7; possible D gene TRBD1, 6 bases. The ends were cut back, 4 bases at V and 3 bases at J, with 16 bases in the middle. The CDR3 runs 15 residues. CDR1 and CDR2 (germline): SGHDN, FVKESK. CDR3 DNA: TGTGCCAGCAGCCTATACGACAGGCTGGGCTACGAGCAGTACTTC. It encodes CASSLYDRLGYEQYF.

This clone is a singleton in its sample. The rearrangement uses TRBV10-3 and TRBJ2-3; 7 nucleotides line up with TRBD1. From germline, CDR1 is ENHRY and CDR2 SYGVKD. The CDR3 is 14 amino acids. V shed 6 bases and J 2 bases; nucleotides not matched to a gene: 5. The CDR3 sequence: CAIREGQLTDTQYF. The CDR3 DNA is TGTGCCATCAGAGAGGGACAGCTCACAGATACGCAGTATTTT.

The chain uses TRBV7-8 and TRBJ2-3; TRBD2 agrees at 10 bases. V gave up 5 bases and J gave up 4 bases; unmatched junction bases: 6. This CDR3 comprises 15 residues. Looked up from germline, CDR1 is SGHVS and CDR2 is FQNEAQ. This CDR3 is CASSALAGSSDTQYF. The CDR3 DNA reads TGTGCCAGCAGCGCACTAGCGGGAAGCTCAGATACGCAGTATTTT. The variable domain in full, with the rest retrieved from reference TRBV7-8 and TRBJ2-3, is GAGVSQSPRYKVAKRGQDVALRCDPISGHVSLFWYQQALGQGPEFLTYFQNEAQLDKSGLPSDRFFAERPEGSVSTLKIQRTQQEDSAVYLCASSALAGSSDTQYFGPGTRLTVL.

This rearrangement joins TRBV27 to TRBJ1-1; D is perhaps TRBD1 (6 bases). CDR1 and CDR2 (germline): MNHEY, SMNVEV (reference sequence). V lost 1 base to trimming and J lost 7 bases, with 10 bases between them. CDR3 length: 13 amino acids. CDR3 sequence reads: CASSLWGGGEAFF. DNA for the CDR3: TGTGCCAGCAGTTTATGGGGAGGGGGTGAAGCTTTCTTT.

V gene TRBV4-1 combines with J gene TRBJ2-2; D remains ambiguous. Between the trimmed V and J ends, which lost 7 bases and 1 base, there was a span of 13 bases. Germline lookup yields CDR1 MGHRA and CDR2 YSYEKL. The CDR3 has 15 amino acids. CDR3 nucleotides: TGCGCCAGCACCCGGAGTACAATGAACACCGGGGAGCTGTTTTTT. Translating gives CASTRSTMNTGELFF.

This chain uses TRBV7-9 with TRBJ2-1; the match to TRBD2 covers 8 bases. The CDR3 has 17 amino acids. Unmatched junction bases numbered 9, after V lost 1 base and J lost 4 bases. Germline CDR1 SEHNR, CDR2 FQNEAQ (reference sequence). CDR3 sequence: CASSLEALAGLYNEQFF. CDR3 DNA sequence: TGTGCCAGCAGCTTAGAGGCCCTAGCGGGTTTATACAATGAGCAGTTCTTC.

This chain joins TRBV6-6 and TRBJ2-1; D gene unclear. Germline-derived CDR1 and CDR2 are MNHNY and SVGAGI (reference sequence). There are 14 residues in the CDR3. Trimming cost V 7 bases and J 0 bases, with 10 bases left between them. CDR3 loop: CASTARISYNEQFF. Written as DNA, the CDR3 is TGTGCCAGCACTGCCCGGATCTCCTACAATGAGCAGTTCTTC.

This clone was observed a single time. The chain couples TRBV15 to TRBJ2-5; D remains ambiguous. Germline CDR1 reads LNHNV; CDR2 reads YYDKDF (reference sequence). The CDR3 length is 16 residues. V gave up 0 bases and J gave up 5 bases, with 16 bases separating them. CDR3 sequence: CATSRDLTGPPETQYF. Written as DNA, the CDR3 is TGTGCCACCAGCAGAGATTTAACGGGCCCTCCCGAGACCCAGTACTTC.

V is TRBV19 and J is TRBJ1-5; 7 nucleotides align to TRBD1. V lost 6 bases and J lost 3; bases outside the gene matches: 5. This CDR3 is built from 14 residues. Germline V lookup: CDR1 LNHDA, CDR2 SQIVND (reference sequence). CDR3 sequence: CASSWDSYNQPQHF. DNA for the CDR3: TGTGCCAGTAGCTGGGACAGTTACAATCAGCCCCAGCATTTT.

The rearrangement uses TRBV6-5 and TRBJ1-1, with 8 bases aligning to TRBD1. V trimming: 1 base; J trimming: 10 bases; junction bases outside the gene matches: 8. The CDR3 is 14 residues long. CDR1 and CDR2 (germline): MNHEY, SVGAGI. CDR3 loop: CASSYFRGPLGAFF. In DNA, the CDR3 is TGTGCCAGCAGTTACTTCAGGGGGCCCCTGGGAGCTTTCTTT.

The chain combines TRBV5-1 with TRBJ2-7, with 8 bases aligning to TRBD2. Germline assignment: CDR1 SGHRS and CDR2 YFSETQ. The CDR3 length is 13 residues. Unmatched junction bases numbered 4, after V lost 0 bases and J lost 8 bases. CDR3 amino acids: CASSLGSGGKQYF. CDR3 DNA sequence: TGCGCCAGCAGCTTGGGGTCGGGGGGGAAGCAGTACTTC.

This chain uses TRBV11-2 with TRBJ2-1; maybe TRBD2 (6 bases). CDR3 length: 16 amino acids. Germline lookup yields CDR1 SGHAT and CDR2 FQNNGV. The ends were cut back, 3 bases at V and 10 bases at J, with 22 bases in the middle. CDR3 loop: CASSLIVIGRAEEQFF. The CDR3 DNA is TGTGCCAGCAGCTTGATTGTAATCGGGAGAGCAGAAGAGCAGTTCTTC.

The chain has TRBV7-3 and TRBJ2-1; 8 bases are a match to TRBD2. Germline CDR1 is SGHTA and CDR2 is FQGTGA. This CDR3 region has 13 residues. Trimming at V came to 5 bases and at J to 12 bases, leaving 9 bases not matched to a gene. CDR3 sequence (DNA): TGTGCCAGCAGCCCACGACTGGCGGGAGGGCAGTTCTTC. Translated: CASSPRLAGGQFF.